Below are 12 T cell receptor beta chains sequenced from a single sample in a study of blood T cell repertoires in COVID-19. Repertoires were generated with immunoSEQ multiplex PCR, while TCRdb's copy carries only in-frame clones and drops some. The profile shows more than 75,000 clones, under 85% of them singletons. The sequencing sample was made of peripheral blood. The receptor set was obtained from a human donor in a cohort sampled during active COVID-19.

This chain uses TRBV11-3 with TRBJ2-3, with D possibly being TRBD1 (6 bases). Germline CDR1 reads SGHNT; CDR2 reads YENEEA. CDR3 length: 17 amino acids. Trimming shortened V by 1 base and J by 0 bases, and 14 bases separated the two germline ends. The CDR3 reads CASSLGGRGLSTDTQYF. Written as DNA, the CDR3 is TGTGCCAGCAGCTTAGGTGGCAGGGGCTTAAGCACAGATACGCAGTATTTT.

The gene calls are TRBV4-1 and TRBJ1-1, with D possibly being TRBD1 (6 bases). The CDR3 spans 18 residues. V lost 1 base and J 3 bases, leaving 21 bases between the germline ends. Germline V gene lookup returns CDR1 MGHRA and CDR2 YSYEKL. CDR3 sequence reads: CASSQVRYNRAAHTEAFF. Written as DNA, the CDR3 is TGCGCCAGCAGCCAAGTCAGATATAACAGGGCGGCCCACACTGAAGCTTTCTTT.

The V gene is TRBV5-5, the J gene TRBJ2-3; a possible D gene is TRBD1 (5 bases). V shed 1 base and J shed 0 bases, with 12 bases lying between them. Germline-derived CDR1 and CDR2 are SGHKS and YYEKEE (reference sequence). CDR3 size: 16 residues. CDR3 sequence reads: CASSLSRAGSTDTQYF. The CDR3 DNA follows: TGTGCCAGCAGCTTGTCTAGGGCAGGGAGCACAGATACGCAGTATTTT.

J is TRBJ2-3 and V is TRBV7-9; D remains unclear. The CDR3 runs to 13 residues. V was trimmed by 9 bases and J by 0 bases, leaving 10 bases between them. Germline CDR1 and CDR2: SEHNR and FQNEAQ (reference sequence). Written as DNA, the CDR3 is TGTGCCAGGTCAACAGAGAGCACAGATACGCAGTATTTT. Translating it yields CARSTESTDTQYF.

This chain links TRBV2 with TRBJ1-5; D uncertain. This CDR3 is 16 amino acids long. Germline V gives CDR1 SNHLY, CDR2 FYNNEI. The V end was cut by 3 bases, the J end by 0 bases, with 12 bases between. CDR3 in amino acids: CASSDGRGYSNQPQHF. CDR3 sequence (DNA): TGTGCCAGCAGTGATGGTCGGGGTTATAGCAATCAGCCCCAGCATTTT. Combining the CDR3 with reference TRBV2 and TRBJ1-5 gives the whole variable domain EPEVTQTPSHQVTQMGQEVILRCVPISNHLYFYWYRQILGQKVEFLVSFYNNEISEKSEIFDDQFSVERPDGSNFTLKIRSTKLEDSAMYFCASSDGRGYSNQPQHFGDGTRLSIL.

This sequence joins TRBV14 and TRBJ1-1; D remains unclear. This CDR3 contains 14 residues. V was pared by 5 bases and J by 6 bases, with 16 bases between. The germline V gene encodes CDR1 SGHDN and CDR2 FVKESK. The CDR3 nucleotides read TGTGCCAGCAGCAATATACGGGGAGGCCCTGAAGCTTTCTTT. It specifies CASSNIRGGPEAFF.

This clone was seen a single time. The genes are TRBV3-1 (or the pseudogene TRBV3-2) and TRBJ1-6; D gene uncertain. The ends were cut back, 4 bases at V and 9 bases at J, with 7 bases in the middle. The CDR3 consists of 12 residues. Germline assignment: CDR1 LGHDT and CDR2 YNNKEL (reference sequence). DNA for the CDR3: TGTGCCAGCAGCCCTTCGGGTTCACCCCTCCACTTT. Its protein is CASSPSGSPLHF.

The chain employs TRBV15 and TRBJ1-5; D gene unclear. V gave up 0 bases and J gave up 1 base, with 10 bases separating them. Looked up from germline, CDR1 is LNHNV and CDR2 is YYDKDF (reference sequence). This CDR3 region has 16 residues. The CDR3, as DNA: TGTGCCACCAGCAGAGATGGAGGGATAAGCAATCAGCCCCAGCATTTT. The encoded protein is CATSRDGGISNQPQHF.

V gene TRBV3-1 (or the pseudogene TRBV3-2) combines with J gene TRBJ1-2; 9 bases map to TRBD1. With 3 bases clipped from V and 6 bases from J, the junction kept 5 bases outside the gene matches. This CDR3 contains 14 residues. In germline, CDR1 is LGHDT, CDR2 YNNKEL (reference sequence). CDR3 coding DNA: TGTGCCAGCAGCCAGCGGACAGGGGACCATGGCTACACCTTC. Encoded protein: CASSQRTGDHGYTF.

This sequence joins TRBV11-2 and TRBJ2-7; possibly TRBD2 for D (5 bases). V was cut by 2 bases and J by 3 bases, with 11 bases left in between. The germline gives CDR1 SGHAT, CDR2 FQNNGV. This CDR3 spans 14 amino acids. In DNA, the CDR3 is TGTGCCAGCAGCTTACGCAGCGGCCTCTACGAGCAGTACTTC. Translating gives CASSLRSGLYEQYF.

The CDR3 protein is CSVADRGAEKLFF. CDR3 bases: TGCAGCGTAGCTGACAGGGGGGCTGAAAAACTGTTTTTT. The chain links TRBV29-1 to TRBJ1-4; 9 bases agree with TRBD1. In germline, CDR1 is SQVTM, CDR2 ANQGSEA. The junction had 6 bases not matched to a gene; V was cut back by 6 bases and J by 7 bases. The CDR3 covers 13 residues.

This chain uses TRBV10-2 with TRBJ2-3; 10 nucleotides line up with TRBD2. CDR1 is WSHSY, CDR2 SAAADI, per germline. There are 17 residues in the CDR3. With V trimmed by 6 bases and J by 2 bases, 11 bases remained unmatched. The CDR3, as DNA: TGCGCCAGCAGGGCGGGACTAGCGACAATGCACACAGATACGCAGTATTTT. Its translation is CASRAGLATMHTDTQYF.